Listed below are T cell receptor beta chains from one sample, sequenced in a study of tumor and adjacent non-tumor tissue in lung cancer. TCRdb itself ran the multiplex PCR reads through MiXCR, one entry per CDR3 protein. The sample shows approximately 120,000 distinct CDR3 sequences, 60% to 70% of them seen only once. Sequencing was carried out using lung tumor tissue. These receptors originate from a man aged 30 to 39 with non-small cell lung cancer. The CDR3 runs from the conserved cysteine through the conserved F or W. D genes are given only for firm matches. Clone size appears in some rows only: once, few, many, or a class for an expanded clone.

size: many; D: NA; J: TRBJ1-5; V: TRBV29-1; CDR3: CSASGGSNQPQHF; DNA: TGCAGCGCATCGGGGGGAAGCAATCAGCCCCAGCATTTT
size: many; D: NA; J: TRBJ2-7; V: TRBV4-1; CDR3: CASSLTGGAYEQYF; DNA: TGCGCCAGCAGCCTAACAGGGGGGGCCTACGAGCAGTACTTC
size: NA; D: TRBD2; J: TRBJ2-7; V: TRBV5-6; CDR3: CASRRRTSGSTYEQYF; DNA: TGTGCCAGCAGGAGGCGGACTAGCGGTTCTACCTACGAGCAGTACTTC
size: NA; D: NA; J: TRBJ2-5; V: TRBV28; CDR3: CAISFLGGEIQYF; DNA: TGTGCCATCAGTTTTTTAGGGGGAGAGATCCAGTACTTC
size: once; D: TRBD1; J: TRBJ2-7; V: TRBV10-2; CDR3: CASCAGQGARYEQYF; DNA: TGCGCCAGCTGTGCGGGACAGGGGGCCCGCTATGAGCAGTACTTC
size: NA; D: NA; J: TRBJ1-2; V: TRBV6-1; CDR3: CVHRPVEDVYGYTF; DNA: TGTGTTCACAGGCCTGTGGAGGACGTCTATGGCTACACCTTC
size: many; D: TRBD2; J: TRBJ2-2; V: TRBV29-1; CDR3: CSVITYSGGRLFF; DNA: TGCAGCGTTATAACCTATAGCGGGGGAAGGCTGTTTTTT
size: many; D: NA; J: TRBJ2-2; V: TRBV6-2/TRBV6-3; CDR3: CASSYSVGARNTGELFF; DNA: TGTGCCAGCAGTTACTCCGTGGGGGCCCGGAACACCGGGGAGCTGTTTTTT
size: few; D: TRBD2; J: TRBJ2-5; V: TRBV28; CDR3: CASSLPGRAQETQYF; DNA: TGTGCCAGCAGTCTCCCCGGGAGGGCCCAAGAGACCCAGTACTTC
size: NA; D: TRBD2; J: TRBJ2-7; V: TRBV5-6; CDR3: CASSPHSGTNGNYEQYF; DNA: TGTGCCAGCAGCCCCCATTCCGGGACTAACGGGAATTACGAGCAGTACTTC
size: NA; D: TRBD1; J: TRBJ1-6; V: TRBV7-9; CDR3: CASSSYLGQGLSLLHF; DNA: TGTGCCAGCAGCTCGTATTTGGGACAGGGGTTATCACTCCTCCACTTT
size: NA; D: NA; J: TRBJ2-1; V: TRBV11-2; CDR3: CASSFPGVMSHNELFF; DNA: TGTGCCAGCAGCTTCCCCGGTGTCATGAGTCACAATGAGCTGTTCTTC
size: NA; D: NA; J: TRBJ2-1; V: TRBV11-2; CDR3: CASSLDQASEQFF; DNA: TGTGCCAGCAGCTTAGATCAGGCTAGTGAGCAGTTCTTC
size: NA; D: TRBD1; J: TRBJ1-5; V: TRBV11-2; CDR3: CANSSTGEGQPQHF; DNA: TGTGCCAACAGTTCCACAGGGGAAGGTCAACCCCAGCATTTT
size: NA; D: TRBD1; J: TRBJ2-7; V: TRBV6-1; CDR3: CAGSQGGQGTYEQYF; DNA: TGTGCTGGCAGCCAGGGGGGACAGGGGACATACGAGCAGTACTTC
size: NA; D: NA; J: TRBJ1-5; V: TRBV6-5; CDR3: CASSRHRSQPQHF; DNA: TGTGCCAGCAGCCGACATAGGAGTCAGCCCCAGCATTTT
size: NA; D: TRBD2; J: TRBJ2-7; V: TRBV4-1; CDR3: CASGQDETGGTYEQYF; DNA: TGCGCCAGCGGTCAAGATGAAACGGGAGGTACGTACGAGCAGTACTTC
size: few; D: NA; J: TRBJ1-2; V: TRBV6-2/TRBV6-3; CDR3: CASNTREDYGYTF; DNA: TGTGCCAGCAACACGCGGGAGGACTATGGCTACACCTTC
size: NA; D: NA; J: TRBJ1-6; V: TRBV6-5; CDR3: CASGSYNSPLHF; DNA: TGTGCCAGCGGTAGCTATAATTCACCTCTCCACTTT
size: NA; D: NA; J: TRBJ1-3; V: TRBV20-1; CDR3: CSAYRLHSGNTIYF; DNA: TGCAGTGCTTACCGGCTCCACTCTGGAAACACCATATATTTT
size: many; D: TRBD1; J: TRBJ1-4; V: TRBV6-1; CDR3: CASKLVRDRIRTNEKLFF; DNA: TGTGCCAGCAAATTGGTCCGGGACAGAATAAGAACTAATGAAAAACTGTTTTTT
size: NA; D: TRBD1; J: TRBJ1-2; V: TRBV6-6; CDR3: CASSQGANGYTF; DNA: TGTGCCAGCAGTCAGGGGGCTAATGGCTACACCTTC